This is a list of T cell receptor beta chains from one sample in a study of T cells in Graves' hyperthyroidism and ophthalmopathy. Each CDR3 protein is one row after TCRdb ran MiXCR on the multiplex PCR reads. In the table there are roughly 570,000 distinct CDR3 sequences, about a sixth of which are singletons. The material sequenced was blood. The receptors derive from a woman in her 30s with Graves' hyperthyroidism. Each CDR3 is given with its conserved first and last residue. The D gene is left open where the match is weak. Size is stated for part of the rows, as once, few or many counts, or as a class when the clone is expanded.

V gene	J gene	clone size	D gene	CDR3 DNA	CDR3 protein
TRBV29-1	TRBJ1-2	many	-	TGCAGCGTTGAGCAGACCCCTTATGGCTACACCTTC	CSVEQTPYGYTF
TRBV7-9	TRBJ1-1	few	-	TGTGCCAGCAGCTTAGGGGGGCACGGACACACTGAAGCTTTCTTT	CASSLGGHGHTEAFF
TRBV7-9	TRBJ2-7	-	-	TGTGCCAGCAGCTTAGCCCGGGACACCAAGGTGTTCTACGAGCAGTACTTC	CASSLARDTKVFYEQYF
TRBV2	TRBJ2-7	many	TRBD2	TGTGCCAGCACCTTATTAGCGGGAAAGGCCTACGAGCAGTACTTC	CASTLLAGKAYEQYF
TRBV24-1	TRBJ2-2	few	TRBD1	TGTGCCACCAGTGACCGCCGGACAGGTCCGAACACCGGGGAGCTGTTTTTT	CATSDRRTGPNTGELFF
TRBV20-1	TRBJ2-7	few	TRBD2	TGCAGTGCAGTCCAGGCGGGGGGCCCCCGGGAGCAGTACTTC	CSAVQAGGPREQYF
TRBV20-1	TRBJ2-1	many	TRBD2	TGCAGTGCCCTAACGTGGGACCCGACTAGCGGGTCCTACAATGAGCAGTTCTTC	CSALTWDPTSGSYNEQFF
TRBV7-2	TRBJ2-1	few	TRBD2	TGTGCCAGCAGCTTAGCAGCGGGAGGGCACAATGAGCAGTTCTTC	CASSLAAGGHNEQFF
TRBV27	TRBJ1-1	many	-	TGTGCCAGCAGTTTATCCAGGGGGAACACTGAAGCTTTCTTT	CASSLSRGNTEAFF
TRBV6-1	TRBJ2-1	many	-	TGTGCCAGCCGGCTAGTTCAATCCTGGGAGCAGTTCTTC	CASRLVQSWEQFF
TRBV14	TRBJ2-5	-	TRBD2	TGTGCCAGCAGCGCGGGACTAGCGTTGATGGAGACCCAGTACTTC	CASSAGLALMETQYF
TRBV5-1	TRBJ2-2	once	-	TGCGCCAGCAGCTTGGCTAGCGCGACGAACACCGGGGAGCTGTTTTTT	CASSLASATNTGELFF
TRBV19	TRBJ2-1	-	TRBD2	TGTGCCAGTAGTCGGCTAGCGGGAGTGGTCGATGAGCAGTTCTTC	CASSRLAGVVDEQFF
TRBV29-1	TRBJ2-3	-	TRBD1	TGCAGCGCAATAACCGGGACAGGGGGAACAGATACGCAGTATTTT	CSAITGTGGTDTQYF
TRBV12-3/TRBV12-4	TRBJ2-3	many	TRBD1	TGTGCCAGCAGTTTCTACAGGGGTGATACGCAGTATTTT	CASSFYRGDTQYF
TRBV28	TRBJ1-5	-	-	TGTGCCAGCACTGAACTCTATAGCAATCAGCCCCAGCATTTT	CASTELYSNQPQHF
TRBV19	TRBJ1-1	few	TRBD1	TGTGCCATAAAGGGCGCCGGGACAGCTTACACTGAAGCTTTCTTT	CAIKGAGTAYTEAFF
TRBV9	TRBJ1-5	few	-	TGTGCCAGCAGCGCAGAAAGGCTATGGAGCAATCAGCCCCAGCATTTT	CASSAERLWSNQPQHF
TRBV12-3/TRBV12-4	TRBJ2-1	many	TRBD2	TGTGCCAGCAGTTGGGTGGGCGGGGGGAGCTCCTACAATGAGCAGTTCTTC	CASSWVGGGSSYNEQFF